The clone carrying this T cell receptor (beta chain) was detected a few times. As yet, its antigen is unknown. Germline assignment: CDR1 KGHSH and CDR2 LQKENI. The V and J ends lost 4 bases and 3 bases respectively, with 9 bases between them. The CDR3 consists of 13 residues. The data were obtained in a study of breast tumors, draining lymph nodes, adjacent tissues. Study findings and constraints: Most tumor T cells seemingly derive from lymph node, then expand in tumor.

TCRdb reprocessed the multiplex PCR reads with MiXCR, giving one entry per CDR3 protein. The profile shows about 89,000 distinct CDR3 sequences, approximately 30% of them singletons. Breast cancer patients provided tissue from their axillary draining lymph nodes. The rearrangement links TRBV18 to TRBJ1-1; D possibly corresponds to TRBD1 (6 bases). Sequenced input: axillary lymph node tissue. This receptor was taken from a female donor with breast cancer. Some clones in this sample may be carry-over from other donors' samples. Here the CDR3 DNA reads TGTGCCAGCTCACGTAAGGGGGACACTGAAGCTTTCTTT. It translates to CASSRKGDTEAFF.